These 19 T cell receptor beta chains came from one sample sequenced in a study of blood T cell repertoires in COVID-19 (dated by TCRdb to 2018 to 2020). Receptors were amplified or captured by the immunoSEQ multiplex PCR assay. The table was pulled from immuneACCESS by TCRdb, which kept in-frame rearrangements only. Such tables lose some clones; where checked, under half of the loss comes from unresolved V genes, and the rest has no known cause. The sample has 65,000 or so clones on record, approximately 90% of them singletons. The top ten clones comprise over 9.5% of the sample. Input material: peripheral blood. The receptors originated from a human donor with acute or convalescent COVID-19. The donor label of this sample is uncertain.

This chain joins TRBV28 and TRBJ2-2, with D tentatively TRBD2 (5 bases). Germline V CDR1 and CDR2: MDHEN, SYDVKM. V lost 5 bases to trimming and J lost 0 bases, with 10 bases between them. The CDR3 runs to 15 residues. The CDR3 loop is CASSGRDTNTGELFF. The CDR3 DNA follows: TGTGCCAGCAGTGGTCGGGATACGAACACCGGGGAGCTGTTTTTT.

On this clone: One junction end disagrees with the germline gene, perhaps due to a read error. The chain uses TRBV6-1 and TRBJ2-1, with 10 positions matching TRBD2. The germline CDR1 and CDR2 sequences are MNHNS and SASEGT. The CDR3 sequence is 15 residues long. The CDR3 DNA sequence: TGTGCCAGCAGTAAAGCGGGGGGGCCTTACAATGAGCAGTTCTTC. Its translation: CASSKAGGPYNEQFF.

The chain recombines TRBV6-1 with TRBJ1-5; D uncertain. Germline lookup yields CDR1 MNHNS and CDR2 SASEGT. V was clipped by 6 bases and J by 5 bases, with 5 bases between them. This CDR3 contains 11 residues. The CDR3 spells CASRRYQPQHF. As DNA, the CDR3 is TGTGCCAGCAGGCGCTATCAGCCCCAGCATTTT.

CDR3 bases: TGTGCCAGCAGCTCCCCGGGACTGAACTACAATGAGCAGTTCTTC. Translating it yields CASSSPGLNYNEQFF. The V and J genes are TRBV7-9 and TRBJ2-1; possibly TRBD2 for D (6 bases). Germline V CDR1 and CDR2: SEHNR, FQNEAQ (reference sequence). The V and J ends lost 4 bases and 3 bases respectively, with 13 bases between them. This CDR3 region has 15 residues.

The chain carries TRBV25-1 and TRBJ2-2; 11 bases fit TRBD2. With V trimmed by 5 bases and J by 6 bases, 5 bases remained unmatched. Germline CDR1 and CDR2: MGHDK and SYGVNS. CDR3 length: 15 amino acids. CDR3 protein: CASSTLSGGAGELFF. The CDR3 nucleotides read TGTGCCAGCAGTACCCTTAGCGGGGGGGCCGGGGAGCTGTTTTTT. Full variable domain (remainder filled in from reference TRBV25-1 and TRBJ2-2): EADIYQTPRYLVIGTGKKITLECSQTMGHDKMYWYQQDPGMELHLIHYSYGVNSTEKGDLSSESTVSRIRTEHFPLTLESARPSHTSQYLCASSTLSGGAGELFFGEGSRLTVL.

This chain joins TRBV19 and TRBJ1-4; 7 bases match TRBD1. With 5 bases clipped from V and 0 bases from J, the junction kept 3 bases outside the gene matches. The length of the CDR3 is 15 residues. Germline CDR1 reads LNHDA; CDR2 reads SQIVND (reference sequence). The CDR3, as DNA: TGTGCCAGTAGTCCCGGGACAGCAACTAATGAAAAACTGTTTTTT. Amino acid sequence: CASSPGTATNEKLFF.

This clone was detected only once. The chain has TRBV5-1 and TRBJ1-1; D is possibly TRBD1 (6 bases). Germline V lookup: CDR1 SGHRS, CDR2 YFSETQ. Trimming took off 4 bases at V and 1 base at J, with 11 bases between the two ends. The CDR3 is 14 amino acids. The CDR3 region is CASSPGGQNTEAFF. The CDR3, as DNA: TGCGCCAGCAGCCCGGGGGGCCAGAACACTGAAGCTTTCTTT.

The genes are TRBV13 and TRBJ1-1; D call uncertain. Germline V gene lookup returns CDR1 PRHDT and CDR2 FYEKMQ (reference sequence). The length of the CDR3 is 15 residues. Trimming pared 0 bases from V and 2 bases from J, leaving 10 bases between. The CDR3 loop reads CASSLGAAINTEAFF. The CDR3 bases are TGTGCCAGCAGCTTAGGCGCGGCCATAAACACTGAAGCTTTCTTT.

The V call is TRBV24-1, the J call TRBJ2-1; 13 bases are a match to TRBD2. The CDR3 sequence is 16 residues long. Germline V gives CDR1 KGHDR, CDR2 SFDVKD. V was pared by 1 base and J by 6 bases, with 2 bases of the junction left unmatched. CDR3 region: CATSDLGTSGINEQFF. CDR3 nucleotide sequence: TGTGCCACCAGTGATTTAGGGACTAGCGGGATCAATGAGCAGTTCTTC.

The CDR3: CASRPGLRGGELFF. CDR3 nucleotides: TGTGCCAGTAGGCCGGGACTGAGGGGCGGGGAGCTGTTTTTT. The V call is TRBV19, the J call TRBJ2-2, with D perhaps TRBD2 (6 bases). CDR3 length equals 14 residues. Trimming removed 6 bases from V and 7 bases from J, with 15 bases in between. Germline CDR1 and CDR2: LNHDA and SQIVND (reference sequence).

The chain links TRBV6-5 to TRBJ2-5; 7 bases map to TRBD1. Germline-derived CDR1 and CDR2 are MNHEY and SVGAGI. V lost 5 bases and J lost 2; bases outside the gene matches: 8. This CDR3 has 15 residues. This chain's CDR3 is CASSLAGTEQETQYF. DNA of the CDR3: TGTGCCAGCAGTCTAGCCGGGACAGAACAAGAGACCCAGTACTTC.

This sequence joins TRBV7-2 and TRBJ2-7; 9 bases agree with TRBD2. CDR3 length equals 14 residues. Germline V CDR1 and CDR2: SGHTA, FQGNSA. J lost 2 bases, V lost 7 bases, and 6 bases had no gene match. The CDR3 nucleotides are TGTGCCAGCAACCGGGCGGGAGGGCCCTACGAGCAGTACTTC. Translation: CASNRAGGPYEQYF.

The chain combines TRBV7-8 with TRBJ1-3, with D unclear. The CDR3 runs 14 residues. Germline V gives CDR1 SGHVS, CDR2 FQNEAQ. The ends were cut back, 5 bases at V and 0 bases at J, with 8 bases in the middle. The CDR3 protein is CASSGGSSGNTIYF. CDR3 coding DNA: TGTGCCAGCAGCGGCGGCTCCTCTGGAAACACCATATATTTT.

This chain joins TRBV24-1 and TRBJ2-1; the match to TRBD1 covers 9 bases. The CDR3 sequence is 13 residues long. Germline V gives CDR1 KGHDR, CDR2 SFDVKD. J was trimmed by 15 bases and V by 5 bases; bases with no gene match: 10. CDR3 region: CATSGTGDYSRFF. In nucleotides, the CDR3 is TGTGCCACCAGTGGGACAGGGGACTATAGCAGGTTCTTC.

This clone occurred once. The chain recombines TRBV3-1 (or the pseudogene TRBV3-2) with TRBJ2-3, with TRBD2 matching over 9 bases. This CDR3 comprises 18 residues. Germline-derived CDR1 and CDR2 are LGHDT and YNNKEL (reference sequence). J was trimmed by 3 bases and V by 1 base; bases with no gene match: 11. CDR3 in DNA: TGTGCCAGCAGCCAAGTCCGACTAGCGGCCCGCGGGACAGATACGCAGTATTTT. It codes for CASSQVRLAARGTDTQYF.

The CDR3 nucleotides read TGTGCCAGTAGGGAAGGGACAGCTTCCACAGATACGCAGTATTTT. This codes for CASREGTASTDTQYF. The chain combines TRBV19 with TRBJ2-3; TRBD1 agrees at 7 bases. Trimming removed 6 bases from V and 2 bases from J; junction bases left unmatched: 8. Germline CDR1 reads LNHDA; CDR2 reads SQIVND (reference sequence). CDR3 size: 15 residues.

This clone has just one count. CDR3 DNA sequence: TGTGCCAGCAGCCAAGAAGGGCAGGGGTACTATGGCTACACCTTC. It codes for CASSQEGQGYYGYTF. This chain joins TRBV3-1 (or the pseudogene TRBV3-2) and TRBJ1-2; a possible D gene is TRBD1 (6 bases). The germline V gene has CDR1 LGHDT and CDR2 YNNKEL (reference sequence). V was shortened by 0 bases and J by 3 bases, with 11 bases between the two germline ends. The CDR3 totals 15 residues.

The CDR3 protein is CASSTITGTEALRTQYF. As DNA, the CDR3 is TGTGCCAGCAGCACGATTACAGGCACAGAAGCGCTCCGTACGCAGTATTTT. The V call is TRBV7-9, the J call TRBJ2-3; TRBD1 is a possible D gene (5 bases). Trimming took 5 bases from V and 8 from J, leaving 26 bases between them. Germline V lookup: CDR1 SEHNR, CDR2 FQNEAQ (reference sequence). The length of the CDR3 is 17 residues.

The chain recombines TRBV28 with TRBJ1-4, with a tentative D call TRBD1 (6 bases). Deletions cut 10 bases from V and 2 bases from J, with 14 bases between. CDR1 and CDR2 from the germline V gene are MDHEN and SYDVKM. CDR3 length equals 14 residues. CDR3 region: CATNDRITNEKLFF. The CDR3 nucleotides read TGTGCCACCAACGACAGGATTACTAATGAAAAACTGTTTTTT.